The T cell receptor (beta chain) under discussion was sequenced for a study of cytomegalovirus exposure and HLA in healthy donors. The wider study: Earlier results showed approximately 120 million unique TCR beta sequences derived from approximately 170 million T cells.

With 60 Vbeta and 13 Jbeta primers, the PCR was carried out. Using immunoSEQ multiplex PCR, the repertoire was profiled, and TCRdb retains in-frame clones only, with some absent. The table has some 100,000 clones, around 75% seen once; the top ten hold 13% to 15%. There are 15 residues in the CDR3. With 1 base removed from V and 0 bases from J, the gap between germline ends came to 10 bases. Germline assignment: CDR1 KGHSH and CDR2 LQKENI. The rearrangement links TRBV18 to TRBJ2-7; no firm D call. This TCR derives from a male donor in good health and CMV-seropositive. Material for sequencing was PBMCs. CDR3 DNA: TGTGCCAGCTCACCACGGCCTCAGAACTCCTACGAGCAGTACTTC. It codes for CASSPRPQNSYEQYF.